What follows are 3 T cell receptor beta chains derived from one specimen sequenced in a study of CD8 T cells in ankylosing spondylitis. MiXCR, applied by TCRdb to the 5' RACE reads, yields one record per CDR3 protein. The sample shows 200,000 to 300,000 distinct CDR3 sequences, roughly a tenth of them seen only once. Sequenced sample: blood, either unsorted or a sorted T cell fraction (not recorded which). Receptor source: a male donor with ankylosing spondylitis or in good health (not recorded which).

This clonotype was recorded at least ten times. This chain joins TRBV20-1 and TRBJ2-7; D possibly corresponds to TRBD1 (6 bases). Germline CDR1 reads DFQATT; CDR2 reads SNEGSKA (reference sequence). Between the trimmed V and J ends, which lost 5 bases and 2 bases, there was a span of 13 bases. The CDR3 totals 13 residues. Written as DNA, the CDR3 is TGCAGTGCTGGCAAACGGGACACCTACGAGCAGTACTTC. Protein product: CSAGKRDTYEQYF.

This clonotype has a handful of counts. The chain joins TRBV3-1 to TRBJ2-1; the match to TRBD2 covers 11 bases. In germline, CDR1 is LGHDT, CDR2 YNNKEL (reference sequence). V shed 0 bases and J 2 bases; nucleotides not matched to a gene: 9. This CDR3 is 19 amino acids long. The CDR3: CASSQDWTSGRTAYNEQFF. The CDR3 nucleotides read TGTGCCAGCAGCCAAGATTGGACTAGCGGGCGGACGGCCTACAATGAGCAGTTCTTC.

This clonotype showed up many times. The rearrangement uses TRBV5-1 and TRBJ1-1; 7 nucleotides align to TRBD1. This CDR3 contains 14 residues. Germline CDR1 and CDR2: SGHRS and YFSETQ. V shed 4 bases, J shed 3 bases, and the junction held 6 bases outside the gene matches. CDR3 DNA: TGCGCCAGCAGCCCGAGGGGGCAGGACACTGAAGCTTTCTTT. Protein product: CASSPRGQDTEAFF.